The 9 T cell receptor beta chains listed next were all sequenced from one sample in a study of T cells in localized non-small cell lung cancer. Clones were read by immunoSEQ multiplex PCR, and TCRdb kept only the in-frame ones, dropping some. In the table there are more than 70,000 clones, roughly four fifths of which are singletons. This sample comprised peripheral blood, obtained before any cancer treatment. Source of these receptors: a man aged 40-75 years with stage I lung adenocarcinoma.

The chain couples TRBV11-2 to TRBJ2-6; D is tentatively TRBD1 or TRBD2 (5 bases each). CDR1 SGHAT and CDR2 FQNNGV come from the germline V gene. The CDR3 runs to 16 residues. Trimming shortened V by 1 base and J by 6 bases, and 13 bases separated the two germline ends. In DNA form, the CDR3 reads TGTGCCAGCAGCTTAGGACGAGGGGTCGAGGCCAACGTCCTGACTTTC. It yields the protein CASSLGRGVEANVLTF.

This clone was found once. V gene TRBV12-5 combines with J gene TRBJ2-7, with D perhaps matching TRBD2 (6 bases). V was cut by 6 bases and J by 0 bases, with 12 bases left in between. The CDR3 spans 14 residues. In germline, CDR1 is LGHNT, CDR2 FRNRAP. In DNA, the CDR3 is TGTGCTAGTGGGAACGGAGGGGTCTCCTACGAGCAGTACTTC. This gives the protein CASGNGGVSYEQYF. Full variable domain (remainder filled in from reference TRBV12-5 and TRBJ2-7): DARVTQTPRHKVTEMGQEVTMRCQPILGHNTVFWYRQTMMQGLELLAYFRNRAPLDDSGMPKDRFSAEMPDATLATLKIQPSEPRDSAVYFCASGNGGVSYEQYFGPGTRLTVT.

The genes are TRBV29-1 and TRBJ1-5, with 7 bases that match TRBD1. V shed 5 bases and J 5 bases; nucleotides not matched to a gene: 6. The germline V gene encodes CDR1 SQVTM and CDR2 ANQGSEA. CDR3 length: 13 residues. CDR3 amino acids: CSVREGADQPQHF. The CDR3 DNA sequence: TGCAGCGTTCGGGAGGGGGCGGATCAGCCCCAGCATTTT.

Here the CDR3 reads CASSQQMGRYEQYF. The CDR3 nucleotides read TGCGCCAGCAGCCAACAAATGGGAAGATACGAGCAGTACTTC. This sequence joins TRBV4-1 and TRBJ2-7; no clear D gene. The length of the CDR3 is 14 residues. The ends were cut back, 2 bases at V and 4 bases at J, with 12 bases in the middle. Germline assignment: CDR1 MGHRA and CDR2 YSYEKL.

V and J are TRBV25-1 and TRBJ1-1; 7 nucleotides match TRBD1. Germline CDR1 reads MGHDK; CDR2 reads SYGVNS. The CDR3 has 16 residues. V gave up 2 bases and J gave up 2 bases; unmatched junction bases: 8. Here the CDR3 DNA reads TGTGCCAGCAGTGAACCTCTAGGGGGCCTTAACACTGAAGCTTTCTTT. Translating it yields CASSEPLGGLNTEAFF.

V and J are TRBV6-5 and TRBJ1-1, with 8 bases matching TRBD1. This CDR3 has 15 residues. Germline V gives CDR1 MNHEY, CDR2 SVGAGI. The V gene end was trimmed by 6 bases and the J gene end by 1 base; junction bases not matched to a gene: 7. The CDR3 nucleotides are TGTGCCAGCAGCCCTCTTACAGGGGGGAACACTGAAGCTTTCTTT. This translates into CASSPLTGGNTEAFF.

In its sample, this clone is medium-sized (0.01 to 0.1%). This chain links TRBV28 with TRBJ1-5; D is ambiguous. V was clipped by 4 bases and J by 5 bases, with 9 bases between them. The CDR3 is 13 residues long. Germline CDR1 reads MDHEN; CDR2 reads SYDVKM. The CDR3 DNA reads TGTGCCAGCAGTTCTCAGCTGGATCAGCCCCAGCATTTT. It is translated as CASSSQLDQPQHF.

The V call is TRBV7-9, the J call TRBJ1-4; D is unresolved. The CDR3 contains 14 residues. Germline V gene data show CDR1 as SEHNR and CDR2 as FQNEAQ (reference sequence). V lost 3 bases to trimming and J lost 6 bases, with 11 bases between them. This CDR3 is CASSFYSGDEKLFF. The CDR3 DNA sequence: TGTGCCAGCAGCTTTTACTCGGGAGATGAAAAACTGTTTTTT.

This clone showed up just once. The CDR3 spells CASSFQSGSYEQYF. For the CDR3, the DNA is TGTGCCAGCAGTTTTCAAAGCGGGAGCTACGAGCAGTACTTC. The rearrangement links TRBV27 to TRBJ2-7; 8 bases fit TRBD2. CDR3 length: 14 residues. Trimming removed 3 bases from V and 3 bases from J; junction bases left unmatched: 4. The germline gives CDR1 MNHEY, CDR2 SMNVEV (reference sequence).